Below, 25 T cell receptor beta chains from the same sample are listed, as sequenced in a study of blood T cell repertoires in COVID-19. Measured with immunoSEQ multiplex PCR; TCRdb has only the in-frame clones, and not every one. The sample contains around 42,000 clones, around 84% of which appear only once. The sequencing input was peripheral blood. These receptors all stem from a woman between 65 and 79 years old in a cohort sampled during active COVID-19.

This rearrangement joins TRBV6-6 to TRBJ2-5; TRBD1 aligns across 10 bases. This CDR3 is 15 amino acids long. CDR1 is MNHNY, CDR2 SVGAGI, per germline (reference sequence). After removal of 5 bases from V and 6 bases from J, the junction contained 9 bases not matched to a gene. CDR3 amino acids: CASSNPGQGTKTQYF. The CDR3 DNA sequence: TGTGCCAGCAGTAACCCGGGACAGGGGACGAAGACCCAGTACTTC.

This rearrangement joins TRBV4-3 to TRBJ1-4; 9 nucleotides line up with TRBD1. The CDR3 contains 16 residues. Germline CDR1 is LGHNA and CDR2 is YSLEER. The V segment lost 1 base and the J segment 0 bases; nucleotides outside the gene matches: 0. The CDR3 DNA reads TGCGCCAGCAGCCAAGGGGACAGGGCAACTAATGAAAAACTGTTTTTT. Amino acid sequence: CASSQGDRATNEKLFF.

In DNA, the CDR3 is TGTGCCAGCAGTCAAACAACGTCTTACTACGAGCAGTACTTC. Translated, it gives CASSQTTSYYEQYF. V and J are TRBV6-5 and TRBJ2-7; no definite D call. Germline CDR1 and CDR2: MNHEY and SVGAGI. V gave up 5 bases and J gave up 3 bases, with 14 bases separating them. The CDR3 spans 14 residues.

V and J are TRBV5-1 and TRBJ2-1, with TRBD2 matching over 11 bases. Germline V CDR1 and CDR2: SGHRS, YFSETQ. V was clipped by 4 bases and J by 3 bases; unmatched bases: 6. The CDR3 runs to 16 residues. This CDR3 reads CASSALLAGGYNEQFF. CDR3 DNA sequence: TGCGCCAGCAGCGCCCTTCTAGCGGGAGGCTACAATGAGCAGTTCTTC.

This clone turned up a few times. V is TRBV9 and J is TRBJ2-1; D perhaps matches TRBD2 (6 bases). V dropped 4 bases and J dropped 3 bases, with 14 bases sitting between them. CDR1 is SGDLS, CDR2 YYNGEE, per germline. The CDR3 contains 15 residues. DNA of the CDR3: TGTGCCAGCAGCTCTTCGGGAGCGGACTACAATGAGCAGTTCTTC. Translating it yields CASSSSGADYNEQFF.

This clone was seen many times. V is TRBV27 and J is TRBJ2-7, with D perhaps matching TRBD1 (6 bases). Germline V lookup: CDR1 MNHEY, CDR2 SMNVEV (reference sequence). The CDR3 contains 17 residues. With 6 bases removed from V and 4 bases from J, the gap between germline ends came to 25 bases. Here the CDR3 DNA reads TGTGCCAGCAGACCCGGCTGGCAGGGGCAAATATATTACGAGCAGTACTTC. Amino acid sequence: CASRPGWQGQIYYEQYF.

The chain recombines TRBV28 with TRBJ1-6; TRBD1 agrees at 8 bases. Germline values: CDR1 MDHEN, CDR2 SYDVKM. V shed 6 bases and J 7 bases; nucleotides not matched to a gene: 14. The CDR3 totals 17 residues. This CDR3 reads CASRLYGSGGANSPLHF. The CDR3 DNA is TGTGCCAGCAGACTATACGGTTCAGGGGGCGCGAATTCACCCCTCCACTTT.

This sequence joins TRBV3-1 (or the pseudogene TRBV3-2) and TRBJ2-2; maybe TRBD1 (6 bases). Germline V lookup: CDR1 LGHDT, CDR2 YNNKEL (reference sequence). Trimming stripped 6 bases from V and 0 bases from J, with 11 bases between. CDR3 length equals 15 residues. CDR3 protein: CASRPPGANTGELFF. DNA of the CDR3: TGTGCCAGCAGGCCCCCAGGGGCGAACACCGGGGAGCTGTTTTTT.

The chain is built from TRBV28 and TRBJ2-7; TRBD1 is a possible D gene (5 bases). V was clipped by 10 bases and J by 0 bases, with 10 bases between them. This CDR3 has 12 amino acids. CDR1 MDHEN and CDR2 SYDVKM come from the germline V gene. CDR3 bases: TGTGCCACCGACAGCCCCTCCTACGAGCAGTACTTC. Residues: CATDSPSYEQYF.

This chain uses TRBV6-6 with TRBJ1-5; D is possibly TRBD1 (6 bases). Per the germline V gene, CDR1 is MNHNY and CDR2 is SVGAGI (reference sequence). The germline V and J ends were trimmed by 0 bases and 1 base, with 7 bases remaining between them. The CDR3 runs to 15 residues. The CDR3 sequence: CASSYSGASNQPQHF. Here the CDR3 DNA reads TGTGCCAGCAGTTACTCGGGGGCAAGCAATCAGCCCCAGCATTTT.

The genes are TRBV24-1 and TRBJ1-1; D is uncertain. V was pared by 5 bases and J by 9 bases, with 12 bases between. This CDR3 has 12 amino acids. CDR1 is KGHDR, CDR2 SFDVKD, per germline. The CDR3 protein is CATSGGGTQAFF. The CDR3 DNA reads as TGTGCCACCAGTGGAGGAGGAACGCAAGCTTTCTTT.

Only one count was recorded for this clone. This chain uses TRBV19 with TRBJ2-5, with 7 positions matching TRBD2. V shed 4 bases, J shed 6 bases, and the junction held 5 bases outside the gene matches. The germline gives CDR1 LNHDA, CDR2 SQIVND (reference sequence). The CDR3 runs to 13 residues. The chain's CDR3 is CASSNQGGKTQYF. The CDR3 coding sequence is TGTGCCAGTAGTAACCAGGGAGGGAAGACCCAGTACTTC.

The genes are TRBV7-9 and TRBJ2-1; TRBD2 agrees at 13 bases. The germline gives CDR1 SEHNR, CDR2 FQNEAQ (reference sequence). This CDR3 is built from 19 residues. Trimming at V came to 5 bases and at J to 6 bases, leaving 16 bases not matched to a gene. The CDR3 loop reads CASSPPGLAGSGGGNEQFF. CDR3 in DNA: TGTGCCAGCAGCCCCCCGGGACTAGCGGGAAGTGGGGGTGGCAATGAGCAGTTCTTC.

The J gene is TRBJ1-1, the V gene TRBV10-1; D is undetermined. This CDR3 spans 13 amino acids. Germline V CDR1 and CDR2: WNHNN, SYGVQD (reference sequence). V was pared by 4 bases and J by 3 bases, with 9 bases between. This CDR3 is CASSGHLDTEAFF. The CDR3, as DNA: TGCGCCAGCAGTGGGCACCTAGACACTGAAGCTTTCTTT.

This clone is a singleton in its sample. The V call is TRBV4-1, the J call TRBJ2-3; TRBD1 agrees at 8 bases. CDR1 is MGHRA and CDR2 is YSYEKL in the germline V gene. The ends lost 3 bases at V and 6 bases at J; junction bases unmatched: 5. This CDR3 comprises 14 residues. The chain's CDR3 is CASSQARDRDTQYF. The DNA for the CDR3 is TGCGCCAGCAGCCAGGCTCGGGACAGGGATACGCAGTATTTT.

The chain is built from TRBV10-1 and TRBJ2-3, with 7 bases aligning to TRBD2. This CDR3 region has 15 residues. In germline, CDR1 is WNHNN, CDR2 SYGVQD (reference sequence). The ends lost 3 bases at V and 1 base at J; junction bases unmatched: 4. CDR3 protein: CASSDAGDGTDTQYF. As DNA, the CDR3 is TGCGCCAGCAGTGACGCGGGAGACGGCACAGATACGCAGTATTTT.

This clone turned up a few times. This chain connects TRBV27 to TRBJ2-7; a possible D gene is TRBD1 (6 bases). Germline assignment: CDR1 MNHEY and CDR2 SMNVEV (reference sequence). V shed 6 bases and J shed 2 bases, with 11 bases lying between them. The CDR3 spans 13 residues. The CDR3 DNA is TGTGCCAGCAGATTCGGACAGACCTACGAGCAGTACTTC. Its translation is CASRFGQTYEQYF.

The chain uses TRBV4-2 and TRBJ2-1; a weak D match, TRBD2 (6 bases). CDR1 and CDR2 (germline): LGHNA, YNFKEQ. The V end was cut by 4 bases, the J end by 8 bases, with 12 bases between. This CDR3 has 13 amino acids. CDR3 residues: CASSPKGGDEQFF. CDR3 nucleotides: TGTGCCAGCAGCCCCAAAGGCGGGGATGAGCAGTTCTTC.

This clone has more than one count but fewer than ten. The chain carries TRBV28 and TRBJ2-7; 13 positions match TRBD2. The CDR3 has 19 residues. The germline V gene encodes CDR1 MDHEN and CDR2 SYDVKM. The J segment lost 0 bases and the V segment lost 7 bases, leaving 15 bases of the junction unmatched. The CDR3 reads CASTPSGTSGNGPSYEQYF. The DNA for the CDR3 is TGTGCCAGCACCCCTTCCGGGACTAGCGGGAACGGACCCTCCTACGAGCAGTACTTC.

CDR3 protein: CAWSPNLGQGGTDTQYF. The CDR3 DNA is TGTGCCTGGAGTCCAAACCTCGGACAGGGAGGGACAGATACGCAGTATTTT. The chain couples TRBV30 to TRBJ2-3, with D possibly matching TRBD1 (8 bases). The CDR3 extends over 17 amino acids. The V gene's germline CDR1 is GTSNPN and CDR2 SVGIG (reference sequence). Trimming left V 2 bases short and J 3 bases short, with 21 bases between.

Written as DNA, the CDR3 is TGCGCCAGCAGCCAAGACAGCGGCACCGGGGAGCTGTTTTTT. Translating it yields CASSQDSGTGELFF. The J gene is TRBJ2-2, the V gene TRBV4-3, with D perhaps matching TRBD2 (5 bases). CDR3 length: 14 amino acids. The V gene's germline CDR1 is LGHNA and CDR2 YSLEER. V was shortened by 0 bases and J by 4 bases, with 6 bases between the two germline ends.

The V gene is TRBV6-4, the J gene TRBJ2-1; 9 nucleotides line up with TRBD2. V was clipped by 7 bases and J by 0 bases; unmatched bases: 13. CDR3 size: 18 residues. Germline CDR1 is MRHNA and CDR2 is SNTAGT. Here the CDR3 reads CASKVGQGGRASYNEQFF. CDR3 sequence (DNA): TGTGCCAGCAAAGTAGGTCAAGGCGGGAGGGCCTCCTACAATGAGCAGTTCTTC.

The J gene is TRBJ2-7, the V gene TRBV28; 9 bases map to TRBD1. Trimming removed 7 bases from V and 2 bases from J; junction bases left unmatched: 6. Per germline, CDR1 MDHEN and CDR2 SYDVKM. The length of the CDR3 is 14 residues. Here the CDR3 DNA reads TGTGCCAGCAAGGGACAGGGCTTGGCCTACGAGCAGTACTTC. Its translation: CASKGQGLAYEQYF.

V and J are TRBV7-9 and TRBJ2-5; tentatively, D is TRBD2 (5 bases). The germline V gene encodes CDR1 SEHNR and CDR2 FQNEAQ (reference sequence). The CDR3 spans 14 residues. V lost 6 bases and J 5 bases, leaving 16 bases between the germline ends. The CDR3 bases are TGTGCCAGCAGATCTCGGGGTAGCGCGGAGACCCAGTACTTC. Protein sequence: CASRSRGSAETQYF.

This sequence joins TRBV11-1 and TRBJ2-2; TRBD1 aligns across 8 bases. The CDR3 has 13 residues. The junction had 2 bases not matched to a gene; V was cut back by 5 bases and J by 6 bases. The germline CDR1 and CDR2 sequences are SGHAT and FQDESV (reference sequence). CDR3 DNA sequence: TGTGCCAGCAGCCTACAGGGGGCCGGGGAGCTGTTTTTT. This codes for CASSLQGAGELFF.